The rows below give T cell receptor beta chains drawn from one sample of a study of blood T cell repertoires in COVID-19. Method: immunoSEQ multiplex PCR; TCRdb's copy keeps in-frame clones and lacks some. This sample has some 340,000 clones, with around nine tenths found just once. The sequenced material came from PBMCs or T cells enriched from blood (not recorded which). Receptors were obtained from a woman younger than 45 who had been exposed to COVID-19. CDR3s leave out the opening cysteine and the closing phenylalanine or tryptophan. The order of the fields is V gene, J gene, CDR3 protein.

v_gene: TRBV27
j_gene: TRBJ2-1
CDR3aa: ASSWGRNYNEQF

v_gene: TRBV9
j_gene: TRBJ2-7
CDR3aa: ASSALVAGPYEQY

v_gene: TRBV3-1/TRBV3-2
j_gene: TRBJ2-1
CDR3aa: ASSQTGYNEQF

v_gene: TRBV18
j_gene: TRBJ1-1
CDR3aa: ASSLQGRVF

v_gene: TRBV6-5
j_gene: TRBJ1-6
CDR3aa: ASRSLTGGGSPLH

v_gene: TRBV3-1/TRBV3-2
j_gene: TRBJ2-2
CDR3aa: ASSRLLGGATNTGELF

v_gene: TRBV29-1
j_gene: TRBJ1-2
CDR3aa: SATGISWGYT

v_gene: TRBV5-4
j_gene: TRBJ1-6
CDR3aa: ASSYRTERTYNSPLH

v_gene: TRBV9
j_gene: TRBJ2-7
CDR3aa: ASSVGGTGGYEQY

v_gene: TRBV27
j_gene: TRBJ2-1
CDR3aa: ASTPRWRGGWNEQF

v_gene: TRBV5-1
j_gene: TRBJ2-7
CDR3aa: ASSSPAYEQY

v_gene: TRBV4-1
j_gene: TRBJ2-5
CDR3aa: ASSPDSQETQY

v_gene: TRBV10-3
j_gene: TRBJ2-7
CDR3aa: AISEGTGDYEQY

v_gene: TRBV10-3
j_gene: TRBJ1-5
CDR3aa: AIRGDRGPNQPQH

v_gene: TRBV19
j_gene: TRBJ1-2
CDR3aa: ASSIYQRRGSGYT

v_gene: TRBV7-3
j_gene: TRBJ1-1
CDR3aa: ASSLTSDRRAF

v_gene: TRBV5-1
j_gene: TRBJ2-7
CDR3aa: ASRQRGGTPYEQY

v_gene: TRBV27
j_gene: TRBJ2-3
CDR3aa: ASRTGTDTQY

v_gene: TRBV7-9
j_gene: TRBJ2-1
CDR3aa: ASSTQSGQGGDNEQF

v_gene: TRBV7-8
j_gene: TRBJ1-2
CDR3aa: ASSLGGRGSGYT

v_gene: TRBV10-3
j_gene: TRBJ2-7
CDR3aa: AISDQGSYEQY

v_gene: TRBV19
j_gene: TRBJ1-5
CDR3aa: ASTVSGYGPQH

v_gene: TRBV4-2
j_gene: TRBJ1-4
CDR3aa: ASSQDRTPKEKLF

v_gene: TRBV5-8
j_gene: TRBJ1-5
CDR3aa: ASSLDRGSNQPQH

v_gene: TRBV6-2/TRBV6-3
j_gene: TRBJ2-5
CDR3aa: ASSYYLGTQY

v_gene: TRBV30
j_gene: TRBJ1-6
CDR3aa: AWSVGVGSSYNSPLH

v_gene: TRBV19
j_gene: TRBJ1-3
CDR3aa: ASSFRPGDSGNTIY

v_gene: TRBV4-3
j_gene: TRBJ2-2
CDR3aa: ASSQVCLAGGCVRTGELF

v_gene: TRBV7-3
j_gene: TRBJ2-5
CDR3aa: ASSLTAGAWETQY

v_gene: TRBV6-5
j_gene: TRBJ2-1
CDR3aa: ASSYSGRREQF

v_gene: TRBV7-2
j_gene: TRBJ2-3
CDR3aa: ASSPTGADTQY

v_gene: TRBV6-2/TRBV6-3
j_gene: TRBJ1-2
CDR3aa: ASSQSTGGLTGYT

v_gene: TRBV7-6
j_gene: TRBJ1-6
CDR3aa: ASSSGTANSPLH

v_gene: TRBV19
j_gene: TRBJ1-5
CDR3aa: ASSIWTGEVQPQH

v_gene: TRBV5-4
j_gene: TRBJ1-1
CDR3aa: ASSPLTGTYNTEAF

v_gene: TRBV4-3
j_gene: TRBJ2-7
CDR3aa: ASSQSLAGDSYEQY

v_gene: TRBV2
j_gene: TRBJ2-1
CDR3aa: ASSGSAASNEQF

v_gene: TRBV7-8
j_gene: TRBJ2-7
CDR3aa: ASSLVAGYYEQY

v_gene: TRBV4-2
j_gene: TRBJ2-1
CDR3aa: ASSQGALAQLNEQF

v_gene: TRBV4-2
j_gene: TRBJ1-5
CDR3aa: ASSQDPAGPESNQPQH

v_gene: TRBV7-6
j_gene: TRBJ2-7
CDR3aa: ASSLLAGVSYEQY

v_gene: TRBV5-1
j_gene: TRBJ1-4
CDR3aa: ASSQLTGLANEKLF

v_gene: TRBV2
j_gene: TRBJ1-2
CDR3aa: ASILQGPSGYGYT

v_gene: TRBV7-7
j_gene: TRBJ2-2
CDR3aa: ASSWTSGGPNTGELF

v_gene: TRBV25-1
j_gene: TRBJ1-2
CDR3aa: ASSELNPGGRYGYT

v_gene: TRBV11-2
j_gene: TRBJ1-4
CDR3aa: ASSLNARRGLRNEKLF

v_gene: TRBV19
j_gene: TRBJ2-7
CDR3aa: ASTLRAGSYEQY